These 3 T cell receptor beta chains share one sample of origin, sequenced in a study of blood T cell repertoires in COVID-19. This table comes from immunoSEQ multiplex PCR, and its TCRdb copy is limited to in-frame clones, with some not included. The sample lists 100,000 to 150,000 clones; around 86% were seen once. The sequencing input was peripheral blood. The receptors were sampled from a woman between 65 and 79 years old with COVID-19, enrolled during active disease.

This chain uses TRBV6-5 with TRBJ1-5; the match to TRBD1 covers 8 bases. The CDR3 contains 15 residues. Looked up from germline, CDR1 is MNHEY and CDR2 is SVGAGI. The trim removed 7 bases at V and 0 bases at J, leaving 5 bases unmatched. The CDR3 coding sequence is TGTGCCAGCATTGGGGACAGGTATAGCAATCAGCCCCAGCATTTT. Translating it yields CASIGDRYSNQPQHF.

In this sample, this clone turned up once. Here the CDR3 DNA reads TGTGCCAGCAGTGCCGGTCGATGGACGGGCCGGGAGGACACTGAAGCTTTCTTT. Its translation: CASSAGRWTGREDTEAFF. This sequence joins TRBV6-1 and TRBJ1-1, with unresolved D. Germline V lookup: CDR1 MNHNS, CDR2 SASEGT. The CDR3 length is 18 residues. V lost 4 bases and J 3 bases, leaving 24 bases between the germline ends.

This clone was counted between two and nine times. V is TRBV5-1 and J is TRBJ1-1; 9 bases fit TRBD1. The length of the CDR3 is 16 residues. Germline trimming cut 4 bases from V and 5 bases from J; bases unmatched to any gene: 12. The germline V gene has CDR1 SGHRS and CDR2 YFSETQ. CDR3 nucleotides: TGCGCCAGCAGCGGTACCACAGGGGGCGCGGGGACTGAAGCTTTCTTT. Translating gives CASSGTTGGAGTEAFF.